What follows is one T cell receptor beta chain and its context. The sample originates from a study of T cell responses to AZD1222 COVID-19 vaccine. Between the trimmed V and J ends, which lost 7 bases and 1 base, there was a span of 10 bases. The CDR3 sequence is 13 residues long. Measured with immunoSEQ multiplex PCR; TCRdb has only the in-frame clones, and not every one. The data hold approximately 130,000 clones, with approximately 85% observed a single time. The chain links TRBV12-3 or TRBV12-4 to TRBJ1-1, with D maybe TRBD1 (5 bases). The TCR was taken from an adult who received the MenACWY meningococcal vaccine as a control. The sequenced sample was peripheral blood, obtained 28 days after the second dose of the MenACWY control vaccine. The CDR3 DNA is TGTGCCAGCACCATCCAGGGGAACACTGAAGCTTTCTTT. Protein product: CASTIQGNTEAFF.